The present entry profiles one TCR beta chain with its context. The sample is drawn from a study of T-cell reconstitution after alpha-beta-depleted transplantation in children. V lost 4 bases and J lost 10; bases outside the gene matches: 4. The CDR3 is 12 amino acids. The V gene's germline CDR1 is SGHDT and CDR2 YYEEEE. The TCRbeta library incorporated unique molecular identifiers. From the PCR reads, TCRdb called clonotypes with MiXCR, one entry per CDR3 protein. The data hold hundreds of thousands of distinct CDR3 sequences, with 16% observed a single time. The sequences come from PBMCs, mostly from graft donor cells, collected 360 days after TCRalphabeta/CD19-depleted stem cell transplant. The sequence derives from a boy under two years old who had a stem cell transplant for Wiskott-Aldrich syndrome, so the T cells may come from the graft donor. The rearrangement links TRBV5-6 to TRBJ2-7; TRBD1 aligns across 11 bases. The DNA of the CDR3 is TGTGCCAGCAGCGAGGGACAGGGGGTTCAGTACTTC. It translates to CASSEGQGVQYF.